The following is a TCR beta chain sequence with its context. The CDR3 loop spans 11 amino acids. The germline V gene has CDR1 MNHEY and CDR2 SVGEGT. The V end was cut by 5 bases, the J end by 8 bases, with 7 bases between. The data originate from a study of control samples from healthy donors and cancer patients. Repertoires were generated with immunoSEQ multiplex PCR, while TCRdb's copy carries only in-frame clones and drops some. The profile shows 150,000 to 180,000 clones, approximately 93% of them singletons. The TCR was taken from a man aged 40-50 years in good health. This sequence joins TRBV6-2 or TRBV6-3 and TRBJ2-1; D remains ambiguous. Sequenced: blood. The CDR3 loop is CASSQTDEQFF. CDR3 nucleotide sequence: TGTGCCAGCAGTCAGACCGATGAGCAGTTCTTC.